This T cell receptor beta chain appears in the sequencing data of a study of T cell clones after liver transplantation (dated by TCRdb to 2018 to 2020). For the wider study: Samples were obtained from ITN030ST, a randomized trial in which withdrawal of immunosuppression was attempted within 2 years of liver transplantation. After a pre-transplant mixed lymphocyte reaction, TCRbeta sequencing was used to pinpoint donor-reactive T cell clones, which were subsequently tracked in post-transplant blood. Three of the eight recipients were HCV-positive; the others were transplanted for non-autoimmune, non-viral indications. The subjects received no induction therapy and were kept on standard immunosuppression until randomization at 12-24 months post-transplant. As an antigen-independent comparator for the donor-reactive sequences, third party-reactive TCRbeta sequences from pre-transplant MLRs were identified as well. Tolerance meant complete immunosuppression withdrawal for at least one year without liver enzymes rising beyond twice the upper limit of normal. Blood samples were collected pre-transplant, pre-randomization before withdrawal, and post-randomization after either complete withdrawal or failed withdrawal. The studied cohort comprised 8 liver transplant recipients, 3 classified as tolerant and 5 as non-tolerant. What the work shows at the level of the full study, not this receptor alone: Low numbers of available donor cells limited the measurable donor-reactive repertoire in two subjects. Once repertoire turnover was taken into account, donor-reactive detection showed a significant reduction for CD4 in 7 of 8 subjects and for CD8 in 8 of 8. A greater decline was seen for donor-reactive sequences than for third party-reactive sequences, suggesting partial antigen-specific deletion unrelated to withdrawal success. Without allograft tissue specimens, donor-reactive T cells may have migrated into the graft rather than being deleted. Circulating donor-reactive CD4 TCRbeta sequences fell significantly post-transplant in most of the 8 subjects, irrespective of tolerance or HCV status. Because of small, heterogeneous patient numbers and non-standardized post-transplant time points, the conclusions were only preliminary.

Unstimulated PBMCs, after thawing, were stained for CD3, CD4 and CD8 and then FACS-sorted into CD3+CD4+ and CD3+CD8+ populations. Each of the 8 studied subjects was randomized to immunosuppression withdrawal. The Qiagen DNeasy Blood and Tissue Kit was used for genomic DNA isolation. A word on this clone: What this receptor recognizes is not known. No much larger clone is present one base from it, and per-base qualities are unavailable.

Frozen genomic DNA underwent high-throughput TCRbeta CDR3 sequencing by immunoSEQ, including PCR amplification, mapping, bias correction and internal controls. On the study's bioinformatics: Only productive rearrangements were retained, and each unique TCRbeta sequence was defined by its CDR3 nucleotide sequence together with its V and J gene. Donor-reactive sequences required at least 5-fold expansion in CFSE-low cells versus unstimulated pre-transplant cells and at least 0.01% frequency. Minimum frequency thresholds were set for each subject on the basis of the unstimulated sample with the lowest template count, so that a detection power of at least 90% was ensured. Jensen-Shannon divergence between the top 1000 TCRbeta sequences post- versus pre-transplant served as the measure of repertoire turnover. Two-sided Fisher's exact tests were used to test for changes in the detection of donor-reactive sequences. TCRdb re-hosts the immuneACCESS table, in-frame sequences only. Its copies lack some clones; in the studies checked, an unresolved V gene accounts for under half of them, and the cause for the rest is not known. The V and J calls and clone size come from that table; D and trimming were worked out from the DNA. For this sample there are more than 95,000 clones; just over 90% appear just once. 0.8% to 0.9% of the sample is held by the ten biggest clonotypes.

V is cut by 1 base and J by 3 bases, and the space between the germline ends is 7 bases. The germline V gene provides CDR1 SGHTA and CDR2 FQGNSA. The CDR3 holds 13 amino acids from the cysteine to the phenylalanine. Of the read, only the CDR3 DNA is kept; its 39 bases are in frame from base 1. The clonotype comes from a human patient who received a liver transplant. Following transplantation, T cells from the graft donor may be among those present. This chain is built from TRBV7-2 and TRBJ2-7; no D segment can be confidently identified. Sample: CD4+ T cells from blood, taken 12 months after liver transplant. Here is the DNA: TGTGCCAGCAGCTTAGGCAGATACTACGAGCAGTACTTC. It translates to CASSLGRYYEQYF. The full variable domain, completed from the reference TRBV7-2 and TRBJ2-7 proteins outside the CDR3, reads GAGVSQSPSNKVTEKGKDVELRCDPISGHTALYWYRQSLGQGLEFLIYFQGNSAPDKSGLPSDRFSAERTGGSVSTLTIQRTQQEDSAVYLCASSLGRYYEQYFGPGTRLTVT.